Included here is one TCR beta chain sequence, with context. The data were taken from a study of shared clonotypes between healthy human individuals. Produced via immunoSEQ multiplex PCR; TCRdb's table is partial and in-frame only. The repertoire consists of about 480,000 clones, with roughly 85% occurring once and the leading ten covering roughly an eighth. From germline, CDR1 is SGHRS and CDR2 YFSETQ. CDR3 length: 15 amino acids. V gave up 0 bases and J gave up 3 bases, with 11 bases separating them. Specimen: PBMCs. This chain connects TRBV5-1 to TRBJ2-3; maybe TRBD1 (6 bases). This TCR came from a woman in her forties in good health. Some clones in this sample may be carry-over from other donors' samples. The CDR3: CASSLVGGETDTQYF. CDR3 in DNA: TGCGCCAGCAGCTTGGTAGGGGGAGAAACAGATACGCAGTATTTT.